The present T cell receptor (beta chain) was sequenced within a study of STAT5B mutations in CD4+ large granular lymphocyte leukemia. For this clone: Its cognate antigen is unknown.

The data were produced by immunoSEQ multiplex PCR, yet TCRdb's version contains in-frame clones alone and is incomplete. The sample gives 25,000 to 40,000 clones, 81% of which show up once; 4.4% is in the top ten. Findings and limits, study-wide: Compared with healthy controls (2/35), patient top clones favored TRBV06 (8/27).

V was shortened by 1 base and J by 3 bases, with 2 bases between the two germline ends. CDR1 and CDR2 (germline): SGHTS, YDEGEE. The CDR3 is 12 amino acids. The sample consisted of CD4+ T cells from blood buffy coats. J is TRBJ1-5 and V is TRBV5-8; D is ambiguous. The TCR sequence derives from a human donor in good health. DNA for the CDR3: TGTGCCAGCAGCTTGAACAATCAGCCCCAGCATTTT. Protein: CASSLNNQPQHF.